The T cell receptor (beta chain) described here comes from a study of Ad26.COV2.S vaccination and SARS-CoV-2 variants. Regarding the study as a whole: Placebo recipients and vaccine recipients were similar in non-spike TCR breadth.

There are 13 residues in the CDR3. Germline assignment: CDR1 SGDLS and CDR2 YYNGEE. With 8 bases removed from V and 9 bases from J, the gap between germline ends came to 15 bases. Generated by immunoSEQ multiplex PCR, the TCRdb table keeps only in-frame clones and is missing some. The sample lists some 420,000 clones, roughly 90% occurring once. Treatment defined: over 15 received Ad26.COV2.S at low or high dose, single or two shots; several received placebo; per-sample allocation not given. On day 63 after the first injection, vaccine and placebo recipients gave samples. Concerning this clone itself: No antigen is known for it.

The sequence was obtained from a person aged 18 to 65 who received the Ad26.COV2.S COVID-19 vaccine or a placebo. The starting material was peripheral blood, obtained in a trial of Ad26.COV2.S vaccine versus placebo. This sequence joins TRBV9 and TRBJ1-6; tentative D call: TRBD1 (5 bases). The DNA of the CDR3 is TGTGCCAGTTCATCCTCCGGGGGTTCACCCCTCCACTTT. It is translated as CASSSSGGSPLHF.